This T cell receptor (beta chain) is drawn from a study of OX40 agonist ivuxolimab in advanced cancers. Study-wide context: Previous treatment with anti-PD-1, anti-PD-L1 or anti-CTLA-4 therapy was allowed; 35% to 50% had received some.

Whole-study results and caveats: Nonresponders included some who also had low normalized T-cell clonal expansion.

Using immunoSEQ multiplex PCR, the repertoire was profiled, and TCRdb retains in-frame clones only, with some absent. Of fewer than 75,000 clones in the sample, about 87% were seen once. Worth noting for this clone: The antigen remains unidentified. This sample includes further DNA sequences coding for the same CDR3.

The CDR3 extends over 11 amino acids. Germline V gene sequence: CDR1 GTSNPN, CDR2 SVGIG (reference sequence). Trimming shortened V by 0 bases and J by 5 bases, and 4 bases separated the two germline ends. The study sampled blood at baseline, cycle 4 day 1, and cycle 7 day 1. J is TRBJ2-5 and V is TRBV30, with D unclear. Sequencing was performed on CD4+ or CD8+ T cells sorted from blood, taken in a trial of the OX40 agonist ivuxolimab. The TCR was taken from an adult with an advanced solid tumor such as melanoma, head and neck, liver or kidney cancer. As DNA, the CDR3 is TGTGCCTGGAGTGTTGGCGAGACCCAGTACTTC. Translation: CAWSVGETQYF. The complete variable domain, with remaining parts taken from reference TRBV30 and TRBJ2-5, reads SQTIHQWPATLVQPVGSPLSLECTVEGTSNPNLYWYRQAAGRGLQLLFYSVGIGQISSEVPQNLSASRPQDRQFILSSKKLLLSDSGFYLCAWSVGETQYFGPGTRLLVL.